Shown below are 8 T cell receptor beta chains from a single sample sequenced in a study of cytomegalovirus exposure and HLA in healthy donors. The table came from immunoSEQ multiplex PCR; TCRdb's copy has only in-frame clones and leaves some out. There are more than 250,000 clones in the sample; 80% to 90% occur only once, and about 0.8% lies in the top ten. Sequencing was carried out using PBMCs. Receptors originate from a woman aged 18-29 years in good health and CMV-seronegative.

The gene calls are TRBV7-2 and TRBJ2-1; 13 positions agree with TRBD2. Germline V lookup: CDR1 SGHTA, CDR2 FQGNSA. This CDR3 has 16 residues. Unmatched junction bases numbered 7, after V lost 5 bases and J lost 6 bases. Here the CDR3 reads CASSPLGLAGPNEQFF. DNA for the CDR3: TGTGCCAGCAGCCCCTTGGGACTAGCGGGGCCCAATGAGCAGTTCTTC. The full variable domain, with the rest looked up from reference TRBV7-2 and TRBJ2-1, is GAGVSQSPSNKVTEKGKDVELRCDPISGHTALYWYRQSLGQGLEFLIYFQGNSAPDKSGLPSDRFSAERTGGSVSTLTIQRTQQEDSAVYLCASSPLGLAGPNEQFFGPGTRLTVL.

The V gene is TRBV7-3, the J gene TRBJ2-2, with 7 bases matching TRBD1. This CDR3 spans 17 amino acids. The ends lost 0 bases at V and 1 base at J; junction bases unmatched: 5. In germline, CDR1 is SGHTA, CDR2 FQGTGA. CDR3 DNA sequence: TGTGCCAGCAGCTTAACACCCGGGACAGTGAACACCGGGGAGCTGTTTTTT. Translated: CASSLTPGTVNTGELFF. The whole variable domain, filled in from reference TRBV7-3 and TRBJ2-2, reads GAGVSQTPSNKVTEKGKYVELRCDPISGHTALYWYRQSLGQGPEFLIYFQGTGAADDSGLPNDRFFAVRPEGSVSTLKIQRTERGDSAVYLCASSLTPGTVNTGELFFGEGSRLTVL.

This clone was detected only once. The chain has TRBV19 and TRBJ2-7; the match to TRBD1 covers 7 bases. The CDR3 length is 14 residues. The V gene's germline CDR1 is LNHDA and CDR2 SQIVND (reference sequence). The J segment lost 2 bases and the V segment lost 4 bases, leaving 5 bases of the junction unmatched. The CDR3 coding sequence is TGTGCCAGTAGTACATCGGACAGGCCCTACGAGCAGTACTTC. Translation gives CASSTSDRPYEQYF.

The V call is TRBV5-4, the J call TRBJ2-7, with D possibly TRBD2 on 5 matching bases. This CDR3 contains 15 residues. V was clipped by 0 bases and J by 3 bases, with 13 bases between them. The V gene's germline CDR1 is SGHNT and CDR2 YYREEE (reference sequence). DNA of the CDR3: TGTGCCAGCAGCTTGGGTGAGGGTGGTCGCTACGAGCAGTACTTC. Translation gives CASSLGEGGRYEQYF.

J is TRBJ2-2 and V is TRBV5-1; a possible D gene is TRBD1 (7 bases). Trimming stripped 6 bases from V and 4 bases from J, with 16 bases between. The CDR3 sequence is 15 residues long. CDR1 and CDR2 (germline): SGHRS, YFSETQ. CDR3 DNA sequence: TGCGCCAGCACCCCAGGGGGACTCCTCACCGGGGAGCTGTTTTTT. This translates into CASTPGGLLTGELFF.

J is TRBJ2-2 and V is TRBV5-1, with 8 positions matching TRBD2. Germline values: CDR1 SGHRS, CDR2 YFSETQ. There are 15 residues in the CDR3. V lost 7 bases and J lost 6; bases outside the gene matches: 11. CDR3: CASDIGGTSPGELFF. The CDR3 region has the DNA TGCGCCAGCGACATTGGCGGGACTAGTCCCGGGGAGCTGTTTTTT.

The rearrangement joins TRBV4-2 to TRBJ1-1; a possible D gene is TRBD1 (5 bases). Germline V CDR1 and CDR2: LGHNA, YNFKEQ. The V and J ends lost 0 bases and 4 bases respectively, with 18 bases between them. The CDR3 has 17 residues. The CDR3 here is CASSQDGLGSGGTEAFF. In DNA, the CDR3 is TGTGCCAGCAGCCAAGATGGTTTAGGTTCGGGGGGCACTGAAGCTTTCTTT.

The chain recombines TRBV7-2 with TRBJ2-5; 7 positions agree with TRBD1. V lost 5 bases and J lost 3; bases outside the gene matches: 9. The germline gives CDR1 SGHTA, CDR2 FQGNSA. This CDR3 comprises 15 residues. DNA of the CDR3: TGTGCCAGCAGCCCGCGGACAGGCCCGAAAGAGACCCAGTACTTC. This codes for CASSPRTGPKETQYF. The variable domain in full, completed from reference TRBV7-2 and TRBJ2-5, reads GAGVSQSPSNKVTEKGKDVELRCDPISGHTALYWYRQSLGQGLEFLIYFQGNSAPDKSGLPSDRFSAERTGGSVSTLTIQRTQQEDSAVYLCASSPRTGPKETQYFGPGTRLLVL.